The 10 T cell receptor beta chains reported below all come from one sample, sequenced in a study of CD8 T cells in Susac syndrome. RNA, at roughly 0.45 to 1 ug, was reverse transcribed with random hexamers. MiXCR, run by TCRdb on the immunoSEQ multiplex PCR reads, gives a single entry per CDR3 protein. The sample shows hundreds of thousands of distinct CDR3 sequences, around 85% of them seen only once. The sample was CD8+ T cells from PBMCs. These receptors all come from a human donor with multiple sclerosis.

The chain's CDR3 is CASSREIMGEQYF. CDR3 in DNA: TGTGCCAGCAGTCGCGAAATTATGGGCGAGCAGTACTTC. The chain recombines TRBV28 with TRBJ2-7; D call uncertain. Germline V gene sequence: CDR1 MDHEN, CDR2 SYDVKM. V shed 5 bases and J shed 6 bases, with 14 bases lying between them. The CDR3 consists of 13 residues.

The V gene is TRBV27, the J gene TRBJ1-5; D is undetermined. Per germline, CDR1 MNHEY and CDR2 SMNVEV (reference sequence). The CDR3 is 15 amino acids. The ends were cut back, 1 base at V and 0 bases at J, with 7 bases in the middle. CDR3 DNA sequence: TGTGCCAGCAGTTTATATATAGATAGCAATCAGCCCCAGCATTTT. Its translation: CASSLYIDSNQPQHF.

The CDR3 DNA reads as TGCGCCAGCAGTGATCCGGGGCAGAATGGAATAAGTGAGCAGTTCTTC. This sequence encodes CASSDPGQNGISEQFF. The genes are TRBV10-2 and TRBJ2-1; the D call may be TRBD1 or TRBD2 (5 bases each). This CDR3 spans 16 amino acids. V lost 3 bases, J lost 9 bases, and 21 bases lay in between. Germline CDR1 and CDR2: WSHSY and SAAADI.

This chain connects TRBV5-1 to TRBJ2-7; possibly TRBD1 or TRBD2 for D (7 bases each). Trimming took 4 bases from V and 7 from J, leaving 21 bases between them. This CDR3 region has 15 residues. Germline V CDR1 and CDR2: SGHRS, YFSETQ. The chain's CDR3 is CASSTWGGGVPEQYF. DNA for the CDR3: TGCGCCAGCAGCACCTGGGGAGGGGGCGTCCCGGAGCAGTACTTC.

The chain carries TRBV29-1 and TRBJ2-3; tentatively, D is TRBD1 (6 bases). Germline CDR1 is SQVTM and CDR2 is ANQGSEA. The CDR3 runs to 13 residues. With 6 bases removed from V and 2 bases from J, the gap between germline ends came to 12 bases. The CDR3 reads CSVWDTDTDTQYF. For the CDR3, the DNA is TGCAGCGTGTGGGACACCGACACAGATACGCAGTATTTT.

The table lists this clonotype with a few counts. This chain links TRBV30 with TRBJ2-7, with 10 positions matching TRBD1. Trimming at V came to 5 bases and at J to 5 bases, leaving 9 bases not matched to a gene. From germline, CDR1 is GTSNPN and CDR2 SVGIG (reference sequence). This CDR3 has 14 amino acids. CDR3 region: CAWHAGTGANEQYF. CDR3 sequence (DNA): TGTGCCTGGCACGCCGGGACAGGGGCTAACGAGCAGTACTTC. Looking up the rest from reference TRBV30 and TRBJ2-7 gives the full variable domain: SQTIHQWPATLVQPVGSPLSLECTVEGTSNPNLYWYRQAAGRGLQLLFYSVGIGQISSEVPQNLSASRPQDRQFILSSKKLLLSDSGFYLCAWHAGTGANEQYFGPGTRLTVT.

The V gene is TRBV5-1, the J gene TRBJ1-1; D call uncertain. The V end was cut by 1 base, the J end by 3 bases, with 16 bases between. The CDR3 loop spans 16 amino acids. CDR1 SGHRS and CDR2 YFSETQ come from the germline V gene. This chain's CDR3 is CASSLIGRPSDTEAFF. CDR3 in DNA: TGCGCCAGCAGCTTGATCGGCCGACCGAGCGACACTGAAGCTTTCTTT.

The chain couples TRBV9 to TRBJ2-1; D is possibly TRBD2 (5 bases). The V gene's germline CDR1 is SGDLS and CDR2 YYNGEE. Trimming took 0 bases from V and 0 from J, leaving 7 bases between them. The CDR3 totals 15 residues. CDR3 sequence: CASSVDGDSYNEQFF. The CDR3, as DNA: TGTGCCAGCAGCGTAGACGGGGACTCCTACAATGAGCAGTTCTTC.

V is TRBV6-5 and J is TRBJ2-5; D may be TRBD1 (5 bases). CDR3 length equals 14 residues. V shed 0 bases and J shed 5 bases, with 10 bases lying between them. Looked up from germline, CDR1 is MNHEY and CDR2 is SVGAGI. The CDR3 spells CASSYSKGAETQYF. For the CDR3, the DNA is TGTGCCAGCAGTTACTCGAAAGGGGCGGAGACCCAGTACTTC.

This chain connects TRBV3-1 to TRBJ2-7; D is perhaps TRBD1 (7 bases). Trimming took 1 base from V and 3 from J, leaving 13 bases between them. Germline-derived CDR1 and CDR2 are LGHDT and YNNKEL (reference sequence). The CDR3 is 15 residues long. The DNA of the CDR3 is TGTGCCAGCAGCCAAGTTCAGGGGGGATTCTACGAGCAGTACTTC. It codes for CASSQVQGGFYEQYF.